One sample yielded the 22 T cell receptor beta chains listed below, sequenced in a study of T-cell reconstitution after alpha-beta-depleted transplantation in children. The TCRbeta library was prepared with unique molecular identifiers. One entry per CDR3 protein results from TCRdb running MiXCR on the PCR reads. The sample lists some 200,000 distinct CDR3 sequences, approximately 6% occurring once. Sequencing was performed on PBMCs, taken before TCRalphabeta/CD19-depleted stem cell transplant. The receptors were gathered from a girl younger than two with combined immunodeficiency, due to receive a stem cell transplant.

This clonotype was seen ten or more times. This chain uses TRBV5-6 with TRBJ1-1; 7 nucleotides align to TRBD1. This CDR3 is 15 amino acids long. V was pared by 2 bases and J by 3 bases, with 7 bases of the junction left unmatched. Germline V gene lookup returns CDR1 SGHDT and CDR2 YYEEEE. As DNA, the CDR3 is TGTGCCAGCAGCTTCCTGACCAGGGGGGACACTGAAGCTTTCTTT. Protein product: CASSFLTRGDTEAFF. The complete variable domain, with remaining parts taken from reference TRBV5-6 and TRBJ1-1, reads DAGVTQSPTHLIKTRGQQVTLRCSPKSGHDTVSWYQQALGQGPQFIFQYYEEEERQRGNFPDRFSGHQFPNYSSELNVNALLLGDSALYLCASSFLTRGDTEAFFGQGTRLTVV.

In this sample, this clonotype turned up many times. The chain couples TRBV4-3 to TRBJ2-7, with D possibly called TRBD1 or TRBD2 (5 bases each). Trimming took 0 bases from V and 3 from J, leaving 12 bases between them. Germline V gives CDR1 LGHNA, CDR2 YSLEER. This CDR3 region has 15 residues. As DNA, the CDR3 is TGCGCCAGCAGCCAAGAAGGGTGGGGGATCTACGAGCAGTACTTC. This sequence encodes CASSQEGWGIYEQYF.

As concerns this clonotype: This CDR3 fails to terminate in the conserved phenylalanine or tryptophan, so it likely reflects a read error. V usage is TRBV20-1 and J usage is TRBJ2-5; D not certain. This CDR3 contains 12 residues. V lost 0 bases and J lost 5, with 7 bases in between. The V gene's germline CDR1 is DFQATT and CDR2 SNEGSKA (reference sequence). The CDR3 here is CSARDVEETQYI. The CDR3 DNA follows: TGCAGTGCTAGAGACGTTGAGGAGACCCAGTACATC.

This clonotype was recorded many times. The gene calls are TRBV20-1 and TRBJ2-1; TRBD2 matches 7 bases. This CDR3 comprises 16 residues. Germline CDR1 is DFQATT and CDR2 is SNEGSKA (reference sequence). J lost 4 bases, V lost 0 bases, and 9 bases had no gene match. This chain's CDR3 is CSARDYMGGAYNEQFF. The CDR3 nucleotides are TGCAGTGCTAGAGACTATATGGGAGGGGCATACAATGAGCAGTTCTTC.

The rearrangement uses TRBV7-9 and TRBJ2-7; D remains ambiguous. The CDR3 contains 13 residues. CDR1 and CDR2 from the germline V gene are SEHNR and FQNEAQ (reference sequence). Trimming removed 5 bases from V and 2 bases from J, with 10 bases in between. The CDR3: CASSPPQPYEQYF. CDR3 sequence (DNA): TGTGCCAGCAGCCCCCCCCAGCCCTACGAGCAGTACTTC. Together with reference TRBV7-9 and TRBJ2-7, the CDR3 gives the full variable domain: DTGVSQNPRHKITKRGQNVTFRCDPISEHNRLYWYRQTLGQGPEFLTYFQNEAQLEKSRLLSDRFSAERPKGSFSTLEIQRTEQGDSAMYLCASSPPQPYEQYFGPGTRLTVT.

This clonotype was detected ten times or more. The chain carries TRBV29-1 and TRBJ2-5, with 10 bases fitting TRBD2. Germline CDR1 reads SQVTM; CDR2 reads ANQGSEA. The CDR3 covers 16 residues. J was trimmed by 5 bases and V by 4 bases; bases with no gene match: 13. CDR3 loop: CSVGGALAGGWETQYF. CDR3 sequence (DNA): TGCAGCGTTGGTGGGGCTTTAGCGGGGGGCTGGGAGACCCAGTACTTC. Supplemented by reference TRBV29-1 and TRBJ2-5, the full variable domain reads SAVISQKPSRDICQRGTSLTIQCQVDSQVTMMFWYRQQPGQSLTLIATANQGSEATYESGFVIDKFPISRPNLTFSTLTVSNMSPEDSSIYLCSVGGALAGGWETQYFGPGTRLLVL.

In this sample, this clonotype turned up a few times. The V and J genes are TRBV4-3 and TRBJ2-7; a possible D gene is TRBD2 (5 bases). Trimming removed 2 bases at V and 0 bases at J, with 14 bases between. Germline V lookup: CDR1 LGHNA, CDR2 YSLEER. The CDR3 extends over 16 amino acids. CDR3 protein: CASSQWFGESSYEQYF. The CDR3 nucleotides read TGCGCCAGCAGCCAATGGTTTGGGGAGAGCTCCTACGAGCAGTACTTC.

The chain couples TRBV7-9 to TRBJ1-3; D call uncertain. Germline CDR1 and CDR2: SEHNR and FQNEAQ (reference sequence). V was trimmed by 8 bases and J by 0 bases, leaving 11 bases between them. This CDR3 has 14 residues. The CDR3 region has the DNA TGTGCCAGCGAGGTGGCGCGCTCTGGAAACACCATATATTTT. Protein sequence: CASEVARSGNTIYF.

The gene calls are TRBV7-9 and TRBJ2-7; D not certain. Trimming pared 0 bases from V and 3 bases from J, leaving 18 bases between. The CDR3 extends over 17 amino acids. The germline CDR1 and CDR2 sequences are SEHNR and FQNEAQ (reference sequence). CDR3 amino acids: CASSLAGRPQSRYEQYF. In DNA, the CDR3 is TGTGCCAGCAGCTTAGCAGGACGGCCCCAAAGTCGCTACGAGCAGTACTTC.

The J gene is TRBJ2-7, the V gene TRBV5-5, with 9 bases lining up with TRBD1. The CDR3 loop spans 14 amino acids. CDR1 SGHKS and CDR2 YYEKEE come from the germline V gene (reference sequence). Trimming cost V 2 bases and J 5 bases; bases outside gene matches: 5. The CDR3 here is CASSFQTGGDEQYF. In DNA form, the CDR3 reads TGTGCCAGCAGCTTCCAGACAGGGGGAGACGAGCAGTACTTC.

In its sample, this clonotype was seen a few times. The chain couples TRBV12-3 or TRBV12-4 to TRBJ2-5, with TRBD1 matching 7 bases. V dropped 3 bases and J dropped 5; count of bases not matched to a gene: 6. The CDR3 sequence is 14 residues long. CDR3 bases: TGTGCCAGCAGTTTCGATAGGGGGCCGGAGACCCAGTACTTC. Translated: CASSFDRGPETQYF.

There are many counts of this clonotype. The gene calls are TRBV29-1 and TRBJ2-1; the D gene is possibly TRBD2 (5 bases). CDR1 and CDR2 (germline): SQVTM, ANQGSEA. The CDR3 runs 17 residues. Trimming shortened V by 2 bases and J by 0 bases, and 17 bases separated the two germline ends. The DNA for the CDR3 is TGCAGCGTTGAATTATACGTATGGGAGCTCTCCTACAATGAGCAGTTCTTC. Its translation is CSVELYVWELSYNEQFF.

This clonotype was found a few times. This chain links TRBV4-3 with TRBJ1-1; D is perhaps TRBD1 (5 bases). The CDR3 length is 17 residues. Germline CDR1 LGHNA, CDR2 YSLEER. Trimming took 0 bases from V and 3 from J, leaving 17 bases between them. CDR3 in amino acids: CASSQEKWGFWYTEAFF. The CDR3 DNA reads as TGCGCCAGCAGCCAAGAAAAGTGGGGGTTTTGGTACACTGAAGCTTTCTTT.

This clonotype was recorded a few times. This chain's CDR3 is CASSFRGRTSYEQYF. DNA for the CDR3: TGTGCCAGCAGCTTTCGCGGGAGGACCTCCTACGAGCAGTACTTC. V and J are TRBV7-2 and TRBJ2-7, with 8 bases fitting TRBD2. Trimming cost V 3 bases and J 0 bases; bases outside gene matches: 4. The CDR3 runs 15 residues. Germline V gene sequence: CDR1 SGHTA, CDR2 FQGNSA.

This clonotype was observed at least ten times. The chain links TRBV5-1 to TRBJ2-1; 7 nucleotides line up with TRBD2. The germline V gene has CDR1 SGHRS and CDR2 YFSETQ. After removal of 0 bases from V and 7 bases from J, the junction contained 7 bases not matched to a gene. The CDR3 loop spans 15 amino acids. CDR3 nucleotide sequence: TGCGCCAGCAGCTTGGTATCTAGCGGTGGGAATGAGCAGTTCTTC. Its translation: CASSLVSSGGNEQFF. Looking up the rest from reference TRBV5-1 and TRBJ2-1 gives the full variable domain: KAGVTQTPRYLIKTRGQQVTLSCSPISGHRSVSWYQQTPGQGLQFLFEYFSETQRNKGNFPGRFSGRQFSNSRSEMNVSTLELGDSALYLCASSLVSSGGNEQFFGPGTRLTVL.

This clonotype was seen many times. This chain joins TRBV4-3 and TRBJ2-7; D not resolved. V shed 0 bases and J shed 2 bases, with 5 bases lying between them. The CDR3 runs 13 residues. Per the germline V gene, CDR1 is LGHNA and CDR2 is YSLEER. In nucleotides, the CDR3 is TGCGCCAGCAGCCAAGATACGGCCTACGAGCAGTACTTC. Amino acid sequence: CASSQDTAYEQYF.

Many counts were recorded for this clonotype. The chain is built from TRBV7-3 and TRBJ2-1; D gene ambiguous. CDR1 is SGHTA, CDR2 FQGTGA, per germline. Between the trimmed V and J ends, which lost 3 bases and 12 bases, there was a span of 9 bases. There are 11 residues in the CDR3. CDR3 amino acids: CASSFGGVQFF. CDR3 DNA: TGTGCCAGCAGCTTCGGCGGTGTGCAGTTCTTC.

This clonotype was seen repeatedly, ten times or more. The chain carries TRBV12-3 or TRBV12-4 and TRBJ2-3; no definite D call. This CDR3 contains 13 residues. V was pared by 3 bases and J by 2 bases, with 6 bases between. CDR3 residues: CASSFFLTDTQYF. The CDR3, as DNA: TGTGCCAGCAGTTTTTTTCTCACAGATACGCAGTATTTT.

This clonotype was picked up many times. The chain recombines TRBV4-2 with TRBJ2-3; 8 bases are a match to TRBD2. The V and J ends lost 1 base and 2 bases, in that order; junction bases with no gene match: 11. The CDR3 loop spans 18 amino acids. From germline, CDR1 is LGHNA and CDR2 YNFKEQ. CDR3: CASSQASRGGINTDTQYF. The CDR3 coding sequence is TGTGCCAGCAGCCAAGCGTCCCGGGGGGGAATTAACACAGATACGCAGTATTTT.

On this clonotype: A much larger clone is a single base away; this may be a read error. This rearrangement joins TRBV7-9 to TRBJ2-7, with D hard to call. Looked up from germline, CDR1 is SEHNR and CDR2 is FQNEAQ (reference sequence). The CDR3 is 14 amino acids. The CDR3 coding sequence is TGTGCCAGCAGCTTATACAACAGCCCCTACGAGCATTACTTC. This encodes CASSLYNSPYEHYF. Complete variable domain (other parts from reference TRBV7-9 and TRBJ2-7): DTGVSQNPRHKITKRGQNVTFRCDPISEHNRLYWYRQTLGQGPEFLTYFQNEAQLEKSRLLSDRFSAERPKGSFSTLEIQRTEQGDSAMYLCASSLYNSPYEHYFGPGTRLTVT.

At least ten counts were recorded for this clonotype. The CDR3 loop reads CASSRPLTDTQYF. CDR3 sequence (DNA): TGTGCCAGCAGTAGGCCTCTCACAGATACGCAGTATTTT. The rearrangement joins TRBV28 to TRBJ2-3; the D is unclear. V lost 5 bases and J lost 2, with 8 bases in between. This CDR3 comprises 13 residues. Germline V gives CDR1 MDHEN, CDR2 SYDVKM. The full variable domain, rest sourced from reference TRBV28 and TRBJ2-3, is DVKVTQSSRYLVKRTGEKVFLECVQDMDHENMFWYRQDPGLGLRLIYFSYDVKMKEKGDIPEGYSVSREKKERFSLILESASTNQTSMYLCASSRPLTDTQYFGPGTRLTVL.

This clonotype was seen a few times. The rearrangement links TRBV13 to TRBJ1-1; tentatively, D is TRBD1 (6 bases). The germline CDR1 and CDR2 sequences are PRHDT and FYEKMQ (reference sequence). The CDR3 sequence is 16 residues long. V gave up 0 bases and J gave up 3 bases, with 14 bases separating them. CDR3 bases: TGTGCCAGCAGCTTAGGTTTACAGGGCGCGGACACTGAAGCTTTCTTT. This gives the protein CASSLGLQGADTEAFF. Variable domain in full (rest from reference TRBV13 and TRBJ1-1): AAGVIQSPRHLIKEKRETATLKCYPIPRHDTVYWYQQGPGQDPQFLISFYEKMQSDKGSIPDRFSAQQFSDYHSELNMSSLELGDSALYFCASSLGLQGADTEAFFGQGTRLTVV.